The 31 T cell receptor beta chains below all came from one sample that was sequenced in a study of graft-versus-host responses after intestinal transplantation (dated by TCRdb to 2020 to 2023). Library method: the immunoSEQ multiplex PCR assay. TCRdb mirrors the immuneACCESS table, restricted to in-frame sequences. Some clones are absent from its copies; in checked studies, under half trace to an unresolved V gene, and the reason for the others is unknown. The table for this sample lists some 76,000 clones; roughly 87% of them were counted only once. The ten largest clonotypes hold over 7% of the sample. Which antigens these TCRs recognize remains unknown. What this sample's time point label stands for: cells obtained before transplantation from donor or recipient. The starting material was unstimulated CD8+ T cells sorted from spleen or lymph node cells, obtained before transplant. The receptors derive from a human donor who was the organ donor for an intestinal transplant.

This chain uses TRBV27 with TRBJ2-7; D may be TRBD1 or TRBD2 (6 bases each). The CDR3 is 15 amino acids. The V gene's germline CDR1 is MNHEY and CDR2 SMNVEV (reference sequence). The V end lost 1 base, the J end lost 6 bases, and 16 bases lay between the germline ends. CDR3 sequence reads: CASSLYISEGGEQYF. The CDR3 region has the DNA TGTGCCAGCAGTTTATATATTAGTGAGGGGGGCGAGCAGTACTTC.

The chain couples TRBV30 to TRBJ1-2, with 7 positions matching TRBD1. The CDR3 sequence is 11 residues long. The germline V gene encodes CDR1 GTSNPN and CDR2 SVGIG (reference sequence). V was pared by 5 bases and J by 8 bases, with 5 bases of the junction left unmatched. The CDR3 sequence is CAWATGVGYTF. The CDR3 bases are TGTGCCTGGGCTACAGGGGTCGGCTACACCTTC.

V and J are TRBV7-3 and TRBJ2-2, with 7 nucleotides matching TRBD1. The CDR3 loop spans 18 amino acids. Per the germline V gene, CDR1 is SGHTA and CDR2 is FQGTGA. With V trimmed by 4 bases and J by 1 base, 12 bases remained unmatched. CDR3 in amino acids: CASSSHPGTALNTGELFF. The CDR3 bases are TGTGCCAGCAGCTCCCATCCCGGGACAGCCTTGAACACCGGGGAGCTGTTTTTT.

The chain carries TRBV2 and TRBJ1-4; D unclear. CDR1 and CDR2 (germline): SNHLY, FYNNEI. Trimming pared 5 bases from V and 5 bases from J, leaving 18 bases between. The CDR3 sequence is 16 residues long. This CDR3 reads CASSYQDLQLNEKLFF. The CDR3 DNA follows: TGTGCCAGCAGTTACCAGGACTTACAGCTAAATGAAAAACTGTTTTTT.

V is TRBV30 and J is TRBJ2-7; D is undetermined. The CDR3 is 12 amino acids. V lost 8 bases and J 1 base, leaving 12 bases between the germline ends. Per germline, CDR1 GTSNPN and CDR2 SVGIG (reference sequence). The CDR3 protein is CAAIDASYEQYF. The CDR3 DNA reads as TGTGCCGCGATAGACGCTTCCTACGAGCAGTACTTC.

The J gene is TRBJ2-3, the V gene TRBV2; D uncertain. V lost 0 bases and J 4 bases, leaving 2 bases between the germline ends. CDR1 is SNHLY, CDR2 FYNNEI, per germline. CDR3 length: 12 amino acids. CDR3 in amino acids: CASSEAADTQYF. The CDR3 DNA reads TGTGCCAGCAGTGAAGCGGCAGATACGCAGTATTTT.

The V call is TRBV9, the J call TRBJ2-2; unclear D gene. Trimming left V 4 bases short and J 7 bases short, with 11 bases between. CDR1 SGDLS and CDR2 YYNGEE come from the germline V gene. The CDR3 consists of 13 residues. The CDR3 nucleotides are TGTGCCAGCAGCCCATCAACCCACGGGGAGCTGTTTTTT. Amino acids: CASSPSTHGELFF.

The chain combines TRBV4-1 with TRBJ1-3; D unresolved. V lost 0 bases and J 0 bases, leaving 9 bases between the germline ends. Germline CDR1 and CDR2: MGHRA and YSYEKL. The CDR3 covers 16 residues. CDR3 amino acids: CASSQDPPASGNTIYF. As DNA, the CDR3 is TGCGCCAGCAGCCAAGATCCGCCGGCCTCTGGAAACACCATATATTTT.

The chain combines TRBV6-6 with TRBJ1-2, with 8 bases identical to TRBD1. The CDR3 runs to 14 residues. Germline V gene sequence: CDR1 MNHNY, CDR2 SVGAGI (reference sequence). Trimming removed 2 bases from V and 7 bases from J; junction bases left unmatched: 6. The CDR3 DNA sequence: TGTGCCAGCAGTTACCCCGACAGGGGCGCTGGCTACACCTTC. This gives the protein CASSYPDRGAGYTF.

In its sample, this clone ranks as medium-sized. The chain uses TRBV28 and TRBJ1-2; the match to TRBD1 covers 7 bases. V shed 6 bases and J 6 bases; nucleotides not matched to a gene: 10. Germline V lookup: CDR1 MDHEN, CDR2 SYDVKM. This CDR3 comprises 14 residues. The CDR3 coding sequence is TGTGCCAGCAGCGTACCCGGGACAGTCGATGGCTACACCTTC. Its protein product is CASSVPGTVDGYTF.

The V gene is TRBV9, the J gene TRBJ1-1; TRBD1 is a possible D gene (5 bases). Germline V gives CDR1 SGDLS, CDR2 YYNGEE. This CDR3 comprises 15 residues. The V end was cut by 0 bases, the J end by 4 bases, with 13 bases between. The CDR3 region is CASSVEPGNPTEAFF. In DNA, the CDR3 is TGTGCCAGCAGCGTAGAGCCAGGGAACCCCACTGAAGCTTTCTTT. Variable domain in full (rest from reference TRBV9 and TRBJ1-1): DSGVTQTPKHLITATGQRVTLRCSPRSGDLSVYWYQQSLDQGLQFLIQYYNGEERAKGNILERFSAQQFPDLHSELNLSSLELGDSALYFCASSVEPGNPTEAFFGQGTRLTVV.

The chain links TRBV5-1 to TRBJ2-2, with 9 bases aligning to TRBD1. The V segment lost 4 bases and the J segment 0 bases; nucleotides outside the gene matches: 10. The CDR3 extends over 18 amino acids. Germline CDR1 is SGHRS and CDR2 is YFSETQ. CDR3 sequence reads: CASSLPDRGITNTGELFF. CDR3 nucleotide sequence: TGCGCCAGCAGCCTACCAGACAGGGGGATAACGAACACCGGGGAGCTGTTTTTT.

This chain links TRBV2 with TRBJ2-1; D unclear. The V end was cut by 0 bases, the J end by 15 bases, with 24 bases between. Germline V lookup: CDR1 SNHLY, CDR2 FYNNEI. CDR3 length: 16 residues. The CDR3 bases are TGTGCCAGCAGTGAAGCGGATGGTCGGCACTTCCCTATTCGGTTCTTC. This sequence encodes CASSEADGRHFPIRFF.

The chain combines TRBV7-9 with TRBJ2-5, with 8 bases lining up with TRBD2. Germline V gene data show CDR1 as SEHNR and CDR2 as FQNEAQ (reference sequence). CDR3 length: 14 residues. V lost 5 bases and J lost 1; bases outside the gene matches: 3. In DNA, the CDR3 is TGTGCCAGCAGCCGGGGGGGACCCCAAGAGACCCAGTACTTC. The encoded protein is CASSRGGPQETQYF.

This clone has just one count. The chain uses TRBV27 and TRBJ2-1; D is uncertain. CDR3 length: 11 residues. Germline-derived CDR1 and CDR2 are MNHEY and SMNVEV (reference sequence). V lost 4 bases and J 8 bases, leaving 6 bases between the germline ends. The CDR3 loop is CASSSLDEQFF. CDR3 DNA sequence: TGTGCCAGCAGTTCCCTTGATGAGCAGTTCTTC.

This chain connects TRBV28 to TRBJ1-5, with D perhaps matching TRBD1 (6 bases). Trimming cost V 5 bases and J 5 bases, with 16 bases left between them. The CDR3 covers 15 residues. Germline V gene lookup returns CDR1 MDHEN and CDR2 SYDVKM. The CDR3 sequence: CASSPVRDTHQPQHF. The CDR3 DNA reads TGTGCCAGCAGTCCCGTCCGGGACACACATCAGCCCCAGCATTTT.

The V gene is TRBV7-9, the J gene TRBJ2-7; D perhaps matches TRBD2 (5 bases). Germline CDR1 SEHNR, CDR2 FQNEAQ (reference sequence). V was shortened by 5 bases and J by 8 bases, with 13 bases between the two germline ends. The CDR3 has 12 residues. CDR3 DNA: TGTGCCAGCAGCCCGACACGGGGTAAGCAGTACTTC. Translating gives CASSPTRGKQYF.

The chain uses TRBV5-4 and TRBJ2-7, with D tentatively TRBD2 (5 bases). The CDR3 is made up of 13 amino acids. Deletions cut 2 bases from V and 4 bases from J, with 10 bases between. Germline V CDR1 and CDR2: SGHNT, YYREEE (reference sequence). The CDR3 DNA is TGTGCCAGCAGCTTCTGGACGGGGTACGAGCAGTACTTC. As protein: CASSFWTGYEQYF.

The chain carries TRBV27 and TRBJ2-7; a weak D match, TRBD1 (6 bases). This CDR3 region has 16 residues. The V end was cut by 0 bases, the J end by 3 bases, with 15 bases between. Germline lookup yields CDR1 MNHEY and CDR2 SMNVEV (reference sequence). CDR3 bases: TGTGCCAGCAGTTTATCATCAGGGGAACCCCTCTACGAGCAGTACTTC. Protein sequence: CASSLSSGEPLYEQYF.

The rearrangement uses TRBV19 and TRBJ2-7; D gene ambiguous. This CDR3 comprises 13 residues. Trimming removed 2 bases at V and 1 base at J, with 6 bases between. Germline CDR1 reads LNHDA; CDR2 reads SQIVND (reference sequence). This chain's CDR3 is CASSITVSYEQYF. The CDR3 bases are TGTGCCAGTAGTATAACTGTTTCCTACGAGCAGTACTTC.

V gene TRBV2 combines with J gene TRBJ2-1; D is possibly TRBD1 (7 bases). V was trimmed by 7 bases and J by 5 bases, leaving 15 bases between them. The germline V gene has CDR1 SNHLY and CDR2 FYNNEI. This CDR3 comprises 14 residues. DNA of the CDR3: TGTGCCAGCACGCGGGACAGCTTCGACAATGAGCAGTTCTTC. Protein: CASTRDSFDNEQFF.

The V and J genes are TRBV28 and TRBJ1-6; tentatively, D is TRBD1 (5 bases). V lost 5 bases, J lost 6 bases, and 11 bases lay in between. Germline loops: CDR1 MDHEN, CDR2 SYDVKM. CDR3 length: 14 amino acids. In DNA form, the CDR3 reads TGTGCCAGCAGTCTCCGGGGGTCTAATTCACCCCTCCACTTT. This sequence encodes CASSLRGSNSPLHF.

The rearrangement joins TRBV28 to TRBJ2-7; the D gene could be TRBD1 or TRBD2 (5 bases each). The CDR3 covers 13 residues. The germline V gene encodes CDR1 MDHEN and CDR2 SYDVKM. The V and J ends lost 10 bases and 9 bases respectively, with 22 bases between them. DNA of the CDR3: TGTGCCACGGGGTCACAGCACGTCACAGGGCAGTACTTC. It is translated as CATGSQHVTGQYF.

The chain has TRBV5-1 and TRBJ1-2, with D tentatively TRBD1 (5 bases). Germline V lookup: CDR1 SGHRS, CDR2 YFSETQ. The CDR3 is 14 residues long. The V and J ends lost 5 bases and 6 bases respectively, with 17 bases between them. The CDR3 DNA is TGCGCCAGCAGTCCCGAGTGGGGGACCGATGGCTACACCTTC. Its translation is CASSPEWGTDGYTF.

The CDR3 DNA reads TGTGCCAGCAGCCTTCCCAGGGCTGAAGCTTTCTTT. It codes for CASSLPRAEAFF. The chain is built from TRBV7-9 and TRBJ1-1; D perhaps matches TRBD1 (5 bases). Germline V CDR1 and CDR2: SEHNR, FQNEAQ (reference sequence). The CDR3 contains 12 residues. The germline V and J ends were trimmed by 5 bases and 6 bases, with 10 bases remaining between them.

CDR3 coding DNA: TGTGCCAGTAGTCGATTCATAAGCTCTGGGGCCAACGTCCTGACTTTC. It specifies CASSRFISSGANVLTF. The chain carries TRBV19 and TRBJ2-6, with D uncertain. The CDR3 spans 16 residues. Per the germline V gene, CDR1 is LNHDA and CDR2 is SQIVND (reference sequence). V shed 5 bases and J shed 0 bases, with 11 bases lying between them.

This chain joins TRBV19 and TRBJ2-1, with D possibly TRBD1 on 6 matching bases. This CDR3 contains 13 residues. V was pared by 3 bases and J by 6 bases, with 9 bases between. CDR1 and CDR2 (germline): LNHDA, SQIVND (reference sequence). The CDR3 DNA reads TGTGCCAGTAGTATTGCAGGGGTCAATGAGCAGTTCTTC. It codes for CASSIAGVNEQFF.

The V and J genes are TRBV7-9 and TRBJ1-2, with D possibly TRBD1 on 6 matching bases. Looked up from germline, CDR1 is SEHNR and CDR2 is FQNEAQ (reference sequence). Trimming removed 1 base from V and 6 bases from J, with 9 bases in between. The CDR3 spans 13 residues. The CDR3 loop is CASSLDEGDGYTF. As DNA, the CDR3 is TGTGCCAGCAGCTTAGATGAGGGGGATGGCTACACCTTC.

V and J are TRBV7-8 and TRBJ2-7; 8 bases are a match to TRBD1. This CDR3 contains 16 residues. Germline values: CDR1 SGHVS, CDR2 FQNEAQ. The V and J ends lost 1 base and 3 bases, in that order; junction bases with no gene match: 8. This CDR3 is CASSLVTGTGYYEQYF. CDR3 DNA: TGTGCCAGCAGCTTAGTCACCGGGACAGGTTACTACGAGCAGTACTTC.

This chain uses TRBV4-1 with TRBJ2-1; TRBD2 agrees at 9 bases. The CDR3 is 14 residues long. Losses at the gene ends were 3 bases for V and 10 bases for J; bases not matched to a gene: 7. Germline lookup yields CDR1 MGHRA and CDR2 YSYEKL. The CDR3 nucleotides are TGCGCCAGCAGCCACCGCGGGGGGGCCACCGAGCAGTTCTTC. This sequence encodes CASSHRGGATEQFF.

V is TRBV10-3 and J is TRBJ2-2; TRBD1 or TRBD2 may be the D gene (5 bases each). V dropped 7 bases and J dropped 2 bases, with 17 bases sitting between them. Germline V lookup: CDR1 ENHRY, CDR2 SYGVKD. The CDR3 extends over 16 amino acids. Written as DNA, the CDR3 is TGTGCCATCATGAAACAAGGGACGATAAACACCGGGGAGCTGTTTTTT. This gives the protein CAIMKQGTINTGELFF.